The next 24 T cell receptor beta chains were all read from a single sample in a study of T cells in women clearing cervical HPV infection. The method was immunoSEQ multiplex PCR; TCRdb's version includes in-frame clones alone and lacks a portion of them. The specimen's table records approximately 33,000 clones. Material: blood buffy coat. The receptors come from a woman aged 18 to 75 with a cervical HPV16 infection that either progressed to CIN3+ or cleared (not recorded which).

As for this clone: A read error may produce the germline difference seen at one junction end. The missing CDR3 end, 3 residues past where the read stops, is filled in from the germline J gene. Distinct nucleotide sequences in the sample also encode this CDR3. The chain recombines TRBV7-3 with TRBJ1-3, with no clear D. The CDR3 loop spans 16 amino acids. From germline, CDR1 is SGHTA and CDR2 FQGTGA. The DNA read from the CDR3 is TGTGCCAGCAGCTCCGACCCCCTAGGATCTGGAAACACT. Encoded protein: CASSSDPLGSGNT. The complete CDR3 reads CASSSDPLGSGNTIYF.

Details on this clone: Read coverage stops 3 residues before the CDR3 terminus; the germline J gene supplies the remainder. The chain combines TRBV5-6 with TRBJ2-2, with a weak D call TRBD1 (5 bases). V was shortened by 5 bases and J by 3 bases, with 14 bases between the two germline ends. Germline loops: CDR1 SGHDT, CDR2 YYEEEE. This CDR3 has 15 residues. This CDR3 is CASRTASRDTGELFF. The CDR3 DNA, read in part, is TGTGCCAGCAGGACAGCCAGCCGGGACACCGGGGAG.

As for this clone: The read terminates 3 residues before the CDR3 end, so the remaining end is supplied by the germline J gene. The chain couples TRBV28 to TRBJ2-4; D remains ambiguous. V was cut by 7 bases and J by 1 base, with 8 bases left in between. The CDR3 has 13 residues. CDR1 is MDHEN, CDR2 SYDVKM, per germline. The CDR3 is CASNPGAKNIQYF. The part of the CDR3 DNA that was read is TGTGCCAGCAATCCGGGTGCCAAAAACATT.

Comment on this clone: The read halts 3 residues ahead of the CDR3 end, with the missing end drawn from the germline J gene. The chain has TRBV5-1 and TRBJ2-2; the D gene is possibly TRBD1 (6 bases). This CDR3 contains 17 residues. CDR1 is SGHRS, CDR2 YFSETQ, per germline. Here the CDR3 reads CASSPDSPGSGANVLFF. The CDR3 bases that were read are TGCGCCAGCAGCCCGGACAGCCCCGGCTCTGGGGCCAACGTG.

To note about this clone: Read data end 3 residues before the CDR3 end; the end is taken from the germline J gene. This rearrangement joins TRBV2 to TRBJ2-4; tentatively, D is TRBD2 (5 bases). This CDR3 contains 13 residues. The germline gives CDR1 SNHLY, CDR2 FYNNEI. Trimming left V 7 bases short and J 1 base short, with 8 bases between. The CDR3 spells CASTGMAKNIQYF. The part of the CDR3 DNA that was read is TGTGCCAGCACGGGGATGGCCAAAAACATT.

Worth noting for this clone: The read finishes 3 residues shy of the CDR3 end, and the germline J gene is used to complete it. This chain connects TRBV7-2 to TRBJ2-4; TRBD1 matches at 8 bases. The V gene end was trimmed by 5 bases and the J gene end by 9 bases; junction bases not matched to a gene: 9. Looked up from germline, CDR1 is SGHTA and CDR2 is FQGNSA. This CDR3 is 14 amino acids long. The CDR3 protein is CASSQGQGFTIQYF. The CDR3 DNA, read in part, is TGTGCCAGCAGCCAAGGACAGGGATTTACCATT.

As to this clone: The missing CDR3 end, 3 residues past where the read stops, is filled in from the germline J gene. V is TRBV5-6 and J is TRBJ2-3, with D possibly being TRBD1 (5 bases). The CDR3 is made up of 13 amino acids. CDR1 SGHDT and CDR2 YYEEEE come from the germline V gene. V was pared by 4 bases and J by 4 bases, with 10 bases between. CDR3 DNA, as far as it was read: TGTGCCAGCAGCACCAGGGTTTCAGATACG. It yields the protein CASSTRVSDT. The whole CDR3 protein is CASSTRVSDTQYF.

CDR3 DNA (partial): TGTGCCAGCAGCGAGGACAGTTGGGGGGGC. Protein sequence: CASSEDSWGG. The whole CDR3 protein is CASSEDSWGGYTF. The gene calls are TRBV7-9 and TRBJ1-2, with a tentative D call TRBD1 (6 bases). With the read ending 3 residues before the CDR3 end, the germline J gene is used to fill in that end. Germline V gives CDR1 SEHNR, CDR2 FQNEAQ (reference sequence). The CDR3 has 13 residues.

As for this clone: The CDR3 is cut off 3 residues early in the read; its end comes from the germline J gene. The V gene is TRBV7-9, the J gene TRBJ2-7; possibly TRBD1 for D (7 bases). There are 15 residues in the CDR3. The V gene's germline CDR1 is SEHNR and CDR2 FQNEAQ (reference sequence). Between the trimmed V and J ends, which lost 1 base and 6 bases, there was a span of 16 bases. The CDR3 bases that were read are TGTGCCAGCAGCTTAGGCCAGGGGGGTTCTCTCGAG. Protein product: CASSLGQGGSLE. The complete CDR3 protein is CASSLGQGGSLEQYF.

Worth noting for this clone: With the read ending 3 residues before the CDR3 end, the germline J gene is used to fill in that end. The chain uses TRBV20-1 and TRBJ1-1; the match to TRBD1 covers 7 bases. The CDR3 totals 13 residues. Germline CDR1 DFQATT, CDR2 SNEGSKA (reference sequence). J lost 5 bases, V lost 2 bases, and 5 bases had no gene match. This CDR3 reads CSARPQTGTEAFF. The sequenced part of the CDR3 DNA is TGCAGTGCTAGACCCCAGACAGGGACTGAA.

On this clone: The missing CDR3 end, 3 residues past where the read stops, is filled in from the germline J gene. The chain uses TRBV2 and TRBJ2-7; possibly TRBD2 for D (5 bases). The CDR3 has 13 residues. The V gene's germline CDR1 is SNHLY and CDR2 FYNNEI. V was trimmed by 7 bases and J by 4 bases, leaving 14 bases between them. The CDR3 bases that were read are TGTGCCAGCACGGGGTACAGAAGGTACGAG. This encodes CASTGYRRYE. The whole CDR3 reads CASTGYRRYEQYF.

The covered CDR3 bases are TGCAGTGCTAGAGTTGCTAGCGGAGTCTACAATGAG. This gives the protein CSARVASGVYNE. The full-length CDR3 reads as CSARVASGVYNEQFF. The chain combines TRBV20-1 with TRBJ2-1; 7 bases are shared with TRBD2. The observed sequence ends 3 residues before the CDR3 terminus, with the missing tail filled in from the germline J gene. CDR3 size: 15 residues. Trimming took 1 base from V and 3 from J; bases not matched to a gene: 6. The germline V gene encodes CDR1 DFQATT and CDR2 SNEGSKA (reference sequence).

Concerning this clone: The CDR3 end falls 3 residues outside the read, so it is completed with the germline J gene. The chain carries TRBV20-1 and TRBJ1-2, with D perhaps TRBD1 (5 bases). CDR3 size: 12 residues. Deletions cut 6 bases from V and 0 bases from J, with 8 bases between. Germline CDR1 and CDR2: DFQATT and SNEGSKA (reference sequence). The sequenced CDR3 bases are TGCAGTGCGCGGGACTCTAACTATGGC. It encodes CSARDSNYG. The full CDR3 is CSARDSNYGYTF.

The CDR3 reads CASSPQTVNEQFF. The covered CDR3 bases are TGTGCCAGCTCACCACAGACAGTGAATGAG. This sequence joins TRBV18 and TRBJ2-1; tentatively, D is TRBD1 (5 bases). Read data end 3 residues before the CDR3 end; the end is taken from the germline J gene. Germline V gives CDR1 KGHSH, CDR2 LQKENI. This CDR3 has 13 residues. V was trimmed by 1 base and J by 7 bases, leaving 8 bases between them.

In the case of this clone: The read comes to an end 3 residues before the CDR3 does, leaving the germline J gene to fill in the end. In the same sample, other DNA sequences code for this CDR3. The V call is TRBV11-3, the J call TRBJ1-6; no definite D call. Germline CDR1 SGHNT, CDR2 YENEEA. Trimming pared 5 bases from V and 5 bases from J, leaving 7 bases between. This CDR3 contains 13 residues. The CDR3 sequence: CASSETHNSPLHF. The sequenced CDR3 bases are TGTGCCAGCAGCGAGACACATAATTCACCC.

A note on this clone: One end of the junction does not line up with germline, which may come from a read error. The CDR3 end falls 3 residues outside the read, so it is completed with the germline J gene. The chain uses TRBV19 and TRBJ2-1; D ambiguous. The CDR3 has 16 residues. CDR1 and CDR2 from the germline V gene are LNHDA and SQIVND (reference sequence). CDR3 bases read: TGTGCTAGTAGTATAGATTTGAGGCTCCTAGTCAATGAG. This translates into CASSIDLRLLVNE. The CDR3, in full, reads CASSIDLRLLVNEQFF.

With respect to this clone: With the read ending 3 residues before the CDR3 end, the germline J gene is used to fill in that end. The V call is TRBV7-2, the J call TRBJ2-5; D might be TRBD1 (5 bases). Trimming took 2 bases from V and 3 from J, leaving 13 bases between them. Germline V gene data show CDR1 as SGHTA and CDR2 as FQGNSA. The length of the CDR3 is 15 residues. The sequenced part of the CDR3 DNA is TGTGCCAGCAGCTTACTAGGCAGCAGGGAAGAGACC. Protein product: CASSLLGSREET. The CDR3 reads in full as CASSLLGSREETQYF.

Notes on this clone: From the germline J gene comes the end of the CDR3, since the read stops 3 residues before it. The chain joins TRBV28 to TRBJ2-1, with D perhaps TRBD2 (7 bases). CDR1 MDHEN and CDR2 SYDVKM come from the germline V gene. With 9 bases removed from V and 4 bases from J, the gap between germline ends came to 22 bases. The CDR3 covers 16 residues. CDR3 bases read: TGTGCCAGTGGAGGGGGGGGCGAAAGAGGTTACAATGAG. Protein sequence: CASGGGGERGYNE. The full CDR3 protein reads CASGGGGERGYNEQFF.

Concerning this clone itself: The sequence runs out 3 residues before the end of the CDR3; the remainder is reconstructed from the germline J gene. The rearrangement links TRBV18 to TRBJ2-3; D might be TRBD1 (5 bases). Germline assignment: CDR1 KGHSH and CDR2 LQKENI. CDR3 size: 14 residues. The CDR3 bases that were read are TGTGCCAGCTCACCGCGGCAGGACAATCAGCCG. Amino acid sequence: CASSPRQDNQP. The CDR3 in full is CASSPRQDNQPQYF.

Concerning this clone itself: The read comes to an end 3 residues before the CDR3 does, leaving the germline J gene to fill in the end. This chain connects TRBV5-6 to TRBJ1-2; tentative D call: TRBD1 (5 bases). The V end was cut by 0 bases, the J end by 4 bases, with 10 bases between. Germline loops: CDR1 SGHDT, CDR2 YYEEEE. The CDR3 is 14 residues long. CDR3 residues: CASSLGQGIYGYTF. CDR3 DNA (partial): TGTGCCAGCAGCTTGGGTCAGGGAATCTATGGC.

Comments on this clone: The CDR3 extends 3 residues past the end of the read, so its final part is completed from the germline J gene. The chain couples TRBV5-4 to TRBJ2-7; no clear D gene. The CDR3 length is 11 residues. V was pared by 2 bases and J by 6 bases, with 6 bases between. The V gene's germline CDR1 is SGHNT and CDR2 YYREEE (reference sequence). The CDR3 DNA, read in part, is TGTGCCAGCAGCTTTTCCGGCGAG. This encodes CASSFSGE. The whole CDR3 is CASSFSGEQYF.

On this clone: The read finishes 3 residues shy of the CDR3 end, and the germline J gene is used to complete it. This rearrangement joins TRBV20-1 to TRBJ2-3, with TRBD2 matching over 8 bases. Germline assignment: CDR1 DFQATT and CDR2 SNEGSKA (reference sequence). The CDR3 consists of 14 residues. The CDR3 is CSAYSGGTQETQYF. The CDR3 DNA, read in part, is TGCAGTGCATACTCGGGGGGGACTCAAGAGACG.

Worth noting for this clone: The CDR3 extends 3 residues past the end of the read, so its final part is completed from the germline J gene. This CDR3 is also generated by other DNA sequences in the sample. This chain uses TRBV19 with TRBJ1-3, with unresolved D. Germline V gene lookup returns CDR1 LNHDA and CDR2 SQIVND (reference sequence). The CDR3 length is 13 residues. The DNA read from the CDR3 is TGTGCCAGTAAGAACGATCACTACGGGACC. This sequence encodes CASKNDHYGT. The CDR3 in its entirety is CASKNDHYGTIYF.

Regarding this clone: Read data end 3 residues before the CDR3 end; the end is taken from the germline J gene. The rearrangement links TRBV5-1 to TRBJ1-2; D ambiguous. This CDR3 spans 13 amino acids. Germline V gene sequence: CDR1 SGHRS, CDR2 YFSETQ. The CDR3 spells CASSLSTTDTYTF. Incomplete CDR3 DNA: TGCGCCAGCAGCTTGTCTACCACAGATACC.